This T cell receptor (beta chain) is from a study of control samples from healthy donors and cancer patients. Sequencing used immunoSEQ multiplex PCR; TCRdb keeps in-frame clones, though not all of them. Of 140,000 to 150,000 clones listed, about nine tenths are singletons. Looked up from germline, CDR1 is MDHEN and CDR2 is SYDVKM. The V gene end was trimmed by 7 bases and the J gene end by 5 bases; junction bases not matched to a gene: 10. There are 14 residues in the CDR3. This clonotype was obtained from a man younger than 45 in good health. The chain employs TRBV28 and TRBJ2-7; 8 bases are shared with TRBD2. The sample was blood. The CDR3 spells CASITGTRQNEQYF. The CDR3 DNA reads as TGTGCCAGCATAACCGGGACTAGGCAGAACGAGCAGTACTTC.